This T cell receptor (beta chain) comes out of a study of metastatic and nonmetastatic thyroid tumors. Overall study context: Blood and tumor or nodule tissue repertoires from malignant and benign thyroid patients were compared.

Germline V lookup: CDR1 MNHNS, CDR2 SASEGT. The CDR3 extends over 11 amino acids. Trimming pared 6 bases from V and 7 bases from J, leaving 9 bases between. Via MiXCR, TCRdb re-called the PCR reads. This table holds about 69,000 clones, 14% found once. This clone occurred many times. Patients were all untreated before their thyroid surgery. This rearrangement joins TRBV6-1 to TRBJ2-5; a weak D match, TRBD2 (7 bases). What was sequenced was blood. The TCR sequence derives from a male donor with papillary thyroid cancer or a benign thyroid nodule (not recorded which). Some clones in this sample may be carry-over from other donors' samples. For the CDR3, the DNA is TGTGCCAGCAGAGGGGGGGGGACCCAGTACTTC. Protein: CASRGGGTQYF.